The rows below give T cell receptor beta chains drawn from one sample of a study of regulatory and conventional T cells in RAG deficiency. Produced via immunoSEQ multiplex PCR; TCRdb's table is partial and in-frame only. The sample lists thousands of clones, around 82% seen once, with around 13% in the top ten. The same sample was also used in a study of regulatory T cells.

The sample comprised CD8+ T cells sorted from blood. Receptors were obtained from a human donor in good health. Both conserved end residues are trimmed from each CDR3. The order of the fields is CDR3 protein, V gene, J gene.

CDR3: ASSLGGGIVAF; V: TRBV11-2; J: TRBJ1-1
CDR3: ASSLVFGGPQETQY; V: TRBV7-2; J: TRBJ2-5
CDR3: ASSESGGQFTGELF; V: TRBV2; J: TRBJ2-2
CDR3: ASSPQTGHGGYT; V: TRBV7-9; J: TRBJ1-2
CDR3: ASSLDTEYQPQH; V: TRBV28; J: TRBJ1-5
CDR3: ASSLAGVAQETQY; V: TRBV5-1; J: TRBJ2-5
CDR3: ASSQPPGGELF; V: TRBV4-1; J: TRBJ2-2
CDR3: ASSQQGAGNQPQH; V: TRBV6-5; J: TRBJ1-5
CDR3: ASSGGDRLYEQY; V: TRBV11-1; J: TRBJ2-7
CDR3: ASSVVAGTEAF; V: TRBV2; J: TRBJ1-1
CDR3: ASSPRQREAEAF; V: TRBV4-2; J: TRBJ1-1
CDR3: ASSLSVGMYTDTQY; V: TRBV27; J: TRBJ2-3
CDR3: ASRDSSYEQY; V: TRBV2; J: TRBJ2-7
CDR3: ASRTFLAGFSYEQY; V: TRBV5-1; J: TRBJ2-7
CDR3: ASSEAGGSSYNEQF; V: TRBV2; J: TRBJ2-1
CDR3: ASSLVSGTKITQY; V: TRBV7-9; J: TRBJ2-5
CDR3: ASSEAGKQSGELF; V: TRBV2; J: TRBJ2-2
CDR3: ASSQDPDGSNQPQH; V: TRBV4-1; J: TRBJ1-5
CDR3: ASSLLPGQGYNEQF; V: TRBV11-2; J: TRBJ2-1
CDR3: ASSFGYKGEQF; V: TRBV5-8; J: TRBJ2-1
CDR3: ASTTRTGGYEQY; V: TRBV6-1; J: TRBJ2-7
CDR3: ASSRPTRTSMY; V: TRBV4-3; J: TRBJ2-3
CDR3: ASSLSDRGFEKLF; V: TRBV5-6; J: TRBJ1-4
CDR3: ASSLASVTNYGYT; V: TRBV7-9; J: TRBJ1-2
CDR3: ATSSDGSNQPQH; V: TRBV15; J: TRBJ1-5
CDR3: ASSLQYSNQPQH; V: TRBV28; J: TRBJ1-5
CDR3: ASSLRRVIRGRLLEYEQY; V: TRBV10-2; J: TRBJ2-7
CDR3: ASSTGQRDRNYGYT; V: TRBV9; J: TRBJ1-2
CDR3: ASSRDRVEDTQY; V: TRBV28; J: TRBJ2-3
CDR3: ASSPSLGGEQF; V: TRBV4-2; J: TRBJ2-1
CDR3: ASREKQGITYNEQF; V: TRBV2; J: TRBJ2-1
CDR3: ASSQRGGRLAGELF; V: TRBV14; J: TRBJ2-2
CDR3: ATSSGTGGMERNNEQF; V: TRBV15; J: TRBJ2-1
CDR3: ASSMWTDTQY; V: TRBV19; J: TRBJ2-3
CDR3: ASSLFLGNLPQH; V: TRBV27; J: TRBJ1-5
CDR3: ASSPQGGSEAF; V: TRBV19; J: TRBJ1-1
CDR3: ASSQPTGDGPEAF; V: TRBV4-1; J: TRBJ1-1
CDR3: ASGTRLVDEQY; V: TRBV6-5; J: TRBJ2-7
CDR3: ASSSTLTGWGQETQY; V: TRBV5-8; J: TRBJ2-5
CDR3: ASSQATGGGYT; V: TRBV4-3; J: TRBJ1-2
CDR3: ASSIRQDTGELF; V: TRBV7-8; J: TRBJ2-2
CDR3: ASSPLTGEGAYEQY; V: TRBV27; J: TRBJ2-7
CDR3: ASSVGLAGGSYEQF; V: TRBV9; J: TRBJ2-1
CDR3: ASSDIRSYGYT; V: TRBV2; J: TRBJ1-2
CDR3: AWSLGTGDNEQF; V: TRBV30; J: TRBJ2-1
CDR3: ASSSPGGYYGYT; V: TRBV9; J: TRBJ1-2
CDR3: ASSPQTGVNTEAF; V: TRBV28; J: TRBJ1-1
CDR3: ASSVGRGEGNQPQH; V: TRBV9; J: TRBJ1-5
CDR3: ASSQEPGPPYEQY; V: TRBV4-1; J: TRBJ2-7
CDR3: ASSLSLAGSPTDTQY; V: TRBV5-1; J: TRBJ2-3
CDR3: ASREEEQF; V: TRBV6-1; J: TRBJ2-1